Below, 10 T cell receptor beta chains from the same sample are listed, as sequenced in a study of human T cells and chemical hapten exposure. This sample's time point: patch test 1, 2 weeks after DPC sensitization. Treatment reported: therapeutic diphenylcyclopropenone sensitization with weekly scalp DPC. TCRdb fed the RACE reads into MiXCR, producing one record per CDR3 protein. This sample has roughly 160,000 distinct CDR3 sequences; roughly 14% occur once, and the top ten carry 1.7%. The sequencing here drew on whole blood, taken in connection with sensitization to the hapten diphenylcyclopropenone (DPC). The receptors here all came from a woman aged 30 to 39 with alopecia areata. Some clones in this sample may be carry-over from other donors' samples.

The V call is TRBV5-4, the J call TRBJ2-1; D is unresolved. This CDR3 has 14 amino acids. V lost 0 bases and J 1 base, leaving 5 bases between the germline ends. Germline V gene data show CDR1 as SGHNT and CDR2 as YYREEE (reference sequence). CDR3 sequence: CASSLGASYNEQFF. The CDR3 DNA sequence: TGTGCCAGCAGCTTGGGGGCTTCCTACAATGAGCAGTTCTTC.

This clonotype has at least ten counts. V usage is TRBV9 and J usage is TRBJ2-2, with 8 bases lining up with TRBD2. Trimming removed 0 bases from V and 1 base from J; junction bases left unmatched: 2. The length of the CDR3 is 16 residues. CDR1 SGDLS and CDR2 YYNGEE come from the germline V gene. The CDR3 is CASSVGLARNTGELFF. The CDR3 bases are TGTGCCAGCAGCGTAGGACTAGCGAGGAACACCGGGGAGCTGTTTTTT.

This clonotype came up a few times. The gene calls are TRBV12-3 or TRBV12-4 and TRBJ1-5; maybe TRBD1 (6 bases). This CDR3 has 14 residues. V was pared by 5 bases and J by 7 bases, with 15 bases between. The CDR3 sequence: CASSHLGGGQPQHF. CDR3 DNA: TGTGCCAGCAGTCACCTAGGGGGTGGCCAGCCCCAGCATTTT.

There are many counts of this clonotype. The rearrangement uses TRBV27 and TRBJ1-1; 7 bases are shared with TRBD1. Germline CDR1 reads MNHEY; CDR2 reads SMNVEV (reference sequence). V was clipped by 3 bases and J by 1 base; unmatched bases: 5. The CDR3 has 15 amino acids. CDR3 sequence: CASSLDRSPNTEAFF. The CDR3 DNA reads TGTGCCAGCAGTTTGGACAGGTCCCCGAACACTGAAGCTTTCTTT.

The gene calls are TRBV3-1 and TRBJ1-3; TRBD1 is a possible D gene (5 bases). This CDR3 has 14 residues. CDR1 and CDR2 from the germline V gene are LGHDT and YNNKEL (reference sequence). The V end lost 8 bases, the J end lost 0 bases, and 11 bases lay between the germline ends. The CDR3 sequence is CASQTGLSGNTIYF. The CDR3 DNA reads as TGTGCCAGCCAAACAGGTCTCTCTGGAAACACCATATATTTT. Drawing the rest from reference TRBV3-1 and TRBJ1-3, the complete variable domain is DTAVSQTPKYLVTQMGNDKSIKCEQNLGHDTMYWYKQDSKKFLKIMFSYNNKELIINETVPNRFSPKSPDKAHLNLHINSLELGDSAVYFCASQTGLSGNTIYFGEGSWLTVV.

For this clonotype: A read error may account for a junction end that differs from germline. This chain uses TRBV5-1 with TRBJ2-7; 7 nucleotides agree with TRBD1. Germline-derived CDR1 and CDR2 are SGHRS and YFSETQ. CDR3 length: 17 amino acids. CDR3 amino acids: CPSSLSPPGTATYEQYF. CDR3 DNA sequence: TGCCCCAGCAGCTTGAGCCCCCCCGGGACAGCCACCTACGAGCAGTACTTC.

Only a few counts were recorded for this clonotype. V is TRBV19 and J is TRBJ2-2; 10 nucleotides match TRBD1. Germline assignment: CDR1 LNHDA and CDR2 SQIVND (reference sequence). The CDR3 loop spans 15 amino acids. V was pared by 7 bases and J by 6 bases, with 8 bases of the junction left unmatched. The chain's CDR3 is CASNPGQGHSGELFF. CDR3 nucleotides: TGTGCCAGTAATCCGGGACAGGGGCATTCCGGGGAGCTGTTTTTT.

A remark on this clonotype: Germline and junction disagree at one end, which may indicate a read error. The genes are TRBV20-1 and TRBJ2-7, with D hard to call. This CDR3 contains 12 residues. CDR1 and CDR2 (germline): DFQATT, SNEGSKA (reference sequence). The CDR3 DNA sequence: TGCAGTGCTAGAGTCTGGCAGGAAAGGGCAATTTTC. This encodes CSARVWQERAIF.

The chain combines TRBV10-1 with TRBJ2-5; D is ambiguous. Trimming stripped 0 bases from V and 4 bases from J, with 15 bases between. The CDR3 consists of 16 residues. CDR1 and CDR2 from the germline V gene are WNHNN and SYGVQD (reference sequence). The CDR3: CASSESSSYTRETQYF. The CDR3 DNA follows: TGCGCCAGCAGTGAGTCGAGCTCGTATACGAGAGAGACCCAGTACTTC.

V gene TRBV4-3 combines with J gene TRBJ2-3; D gene unclear. The germline CDR1 and CDR2 sequences are LGHNA and YSLEER. Trimming took 1 base from V and 1 from J, leaving 9 bases between them. The CDR3 has 15 residues. The CDR3 loop reads CASSQGVLGTDTQYF. CDR3 DNA sequence: TGCGCCAGCAGCCAAGGGGTCCTCGGCACAGATACGCAGTATTTT.